A selection of T cell receptor beta chains follows, all from one sample in a study of blood T cells in healthy people across ages. TCRdb called the 5' RACE reads again in MiXCR, with one record for every CDR3 protein. The table lists around 990,000 distinct CDR3 sequences, roughly two fifths of them singletons, with about 12% in the top ten. Sequenced: blood. These receptors all stem from a man between 18 and 29 years old in good health. CDR3s include the opening cysteine and the closing phenylalanine or tryptophan. The order of the fields is V gene, J gene, CDR3 length, clone size, CDR3 protein. The size of a clone is reported for some rows only, either as once, few or many, or as a class for expanded clones.

TRBV2	TRBJ1-1	14	NA	CASSEEGGGTEAFF
TRBV9	TRBJ1-2	13	NA	CASSSDPSGDYTF
TRBV18	TRBJ2-3	16	few	CASSPYKAGNTDTQYF
TRBV6-5	TRBJ2-7	14	few	CASKKGIFSYEQYF
TRBV20-1	TRBJ1-1	15	few	CSARDRERGNTEAFF
TRBV7-2	TRBJ1-2	13	NA	CASSLEDVYGYTF
TRBV19	TRBJ1-2	18	NA	CASSTRSGTGTLNYGYTF
TRBV7-3	TRBJ2-5	18	few	CASSSTGTSGGAMETQYF
TRBV4-2	TRBJ1-2	17	few	CASSQVRGRGSDYGYTF
TRBV9	TRBJ2-6	17	few	CASSVGFGTSGANVLTF
TRBV12-3/TRBV12-4	TRBJ1-4	13	NA	CASSSEASEKLFF
TRBV12-5	TRBJ1-5	17	NA	CASGLSRQSGGNQPQHF
TRBV28	TRBJ1-6	16	NA	CASSPALAGLNSPLHF
TRBV15	NA	14	once	CATSRELSGYEQYF
TRBV29-1	TRBJ2-7	13	NA	CSGLGTGAYEQYF
TRBV5-1	TRBJ2-3	14	NA	CASSVGHQSDTQYF
TRBV5-6	TRBJ2-1	17	NA	CASTLTLIGDDNNEQFF
TRBV20-1	TRBJ1-5	14	NA	CSARDDRSGQPQHF
TRBV2	TRBJ1-4	15	few	CASTYNRGSNEKLFF
TRBV6-2/TRBV6-3	TRBJ2-1	14	NA	CASSYSNRGNEQFF
TRBV7-2	TRBJ2-1	11	many	CASSSLGEQFF
TRBV7-9	TRBJ2-1	16	few	CASSSPRGLARNEQFF
TRBV25-1	TRBJ1-2	13	few	CASSEPNREGYTF
TRBV5-5	TRBJ2-1	17	NA	CASSLALRDRTYNEQFF
TRBV29-1	TRBJ2-5	14	few	CSGYRRLRGNEQYF
TRBV4-2	TRBJ2-7	16	few	CASSQVSGTTPYEQYF
TRBV12-3/TRBV12-4	TRBJ2-4	13	NA	CASSPPAMDIQYF
TRBV7-2	TRBJ2-3	14	NA	CASSPEYSTDTQYF
TRBV18	TRBJ1-2	15	NA	CASSPLPEGDYGYTF
TRBV29-1	TRBJ2-6	17	NA	CSVALGQGDSGANVLTF
TRBV16	TRBJ1-4	17	few	CASSQGVDDATNEKLFF
TRBV21-1	TRBJ2-3	12	NA	CASSKFSGTQYF
TRBV9	TRBJ2-6	18	once	CASSPLTGGGPGANVLTF
TRBV6-1	TRBJ1-5	17	NA	CASIPTYRGRSNQPQHF
TRBV20-1	TRBJ1-5	16	NA	CSAWDREHPSNQPQHF
TRBV2	TRBJ2-3	16	NA	CAGPSLTGGFTDTQYF
TRBV20-1	TRBJ1-1	15	few	CSARSETGLDTEAFF
TRBV27	TRBJ1-6	14	NA	CASSLGTGISPLHF
TRBV9	TRBJ1-1	12	NA	CASSPLSTEAFF
TRBV20-1	TRBJ2-4	15	few	CSALPPSGVKNIQYF
TRBV6-5	TRBJ1-2	14	few	CASSAEVTGYGYTF
TRBV4-3	TRBJ1-2	14	many	CASSQDQGQSGYTF
TRBV6-5	TRBJ2-3	14	many	CASSYDGYTDTQYF
TRBV2	TRBJ2-3	14	few	CASSAGTGRNTQYF
TRBV6-5	TRBJ1-2	15	NA	CASRHPGRSNYGYTF
TRBV7-9	TRBJ2-3	13	few	CASSLVETDTQYF
TRBV11-2	TRBJ1-4	15	few	CASSLVSGPTGKLFF
TRBV4-3	TRBJ2-2	13	few	CASSQEEDGKLFF
TRBV12-3/TRBV12-4	TRBJ1-2	14	NA	CASSLPGTAYGYTF
TRBV12-5	TRBJ2-3	11	once	CASGFMDTQYF
TRBV7-8	TRBJ1-1	15	few	CASSLGSRVNTEAFF
TRBV20-1	TRBJ2-2	16	few	CSACVSGGEETGELFF
TRBV11-2	TRBJ2-3	15	many	CASSLAKTSTDTQYF
TRBV5-1	TRBJ2-5	15	NA	CASSLDRDLLETQYF
TRBV12-3/TRBV12-4	TRBJ1-1	12	many	CASSPPGTEAFF